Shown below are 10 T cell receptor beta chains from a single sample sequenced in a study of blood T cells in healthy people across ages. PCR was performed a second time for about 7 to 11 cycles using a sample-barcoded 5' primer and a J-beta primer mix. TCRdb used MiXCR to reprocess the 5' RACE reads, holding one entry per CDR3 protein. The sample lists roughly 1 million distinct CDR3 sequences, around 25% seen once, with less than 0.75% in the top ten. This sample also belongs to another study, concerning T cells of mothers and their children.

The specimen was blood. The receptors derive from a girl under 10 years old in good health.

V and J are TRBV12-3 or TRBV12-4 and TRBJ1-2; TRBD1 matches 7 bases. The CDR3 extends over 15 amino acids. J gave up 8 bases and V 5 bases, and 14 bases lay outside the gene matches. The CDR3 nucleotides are TGTGCCAGCAGTCGACCCGGGACAGCCTTCAGAGGCTACACCTTC. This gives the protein CASSRPGTAFRGYTF.

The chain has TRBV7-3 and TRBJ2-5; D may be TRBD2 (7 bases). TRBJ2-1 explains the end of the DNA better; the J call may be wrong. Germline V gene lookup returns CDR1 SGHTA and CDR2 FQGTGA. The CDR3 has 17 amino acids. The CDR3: CASSLMGGANSYNEQFF. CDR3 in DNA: TGTGCCAGCAGCTTAATGGGGGGGGCCAATTCCTACAATGAGCAGTTCTTC.

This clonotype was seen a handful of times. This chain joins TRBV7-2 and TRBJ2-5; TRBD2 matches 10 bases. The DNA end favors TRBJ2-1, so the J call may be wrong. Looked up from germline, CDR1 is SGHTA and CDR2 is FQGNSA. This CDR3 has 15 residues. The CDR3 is CASSRTSGAINEQFF. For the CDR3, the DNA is TGTGCCAGCAGCCGTACTAGCGGGGCTATCAATGAGCAGTTCTTC.

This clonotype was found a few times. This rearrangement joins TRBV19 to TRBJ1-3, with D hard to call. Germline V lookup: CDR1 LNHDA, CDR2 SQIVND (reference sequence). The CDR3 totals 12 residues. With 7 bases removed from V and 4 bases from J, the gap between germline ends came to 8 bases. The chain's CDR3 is CASTSSGNTIYF. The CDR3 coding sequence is TGTGCCAGTACCTCTTCGGGAAACACCATATATTTT.

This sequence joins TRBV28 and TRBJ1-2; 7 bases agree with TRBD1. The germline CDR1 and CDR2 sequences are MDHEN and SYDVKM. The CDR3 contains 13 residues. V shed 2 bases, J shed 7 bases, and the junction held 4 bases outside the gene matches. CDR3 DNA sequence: TGTGCCAGCAGTTTAAGGGGGCGCCTTGGCTACACCTTC. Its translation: CASSLRGRLGYTF.

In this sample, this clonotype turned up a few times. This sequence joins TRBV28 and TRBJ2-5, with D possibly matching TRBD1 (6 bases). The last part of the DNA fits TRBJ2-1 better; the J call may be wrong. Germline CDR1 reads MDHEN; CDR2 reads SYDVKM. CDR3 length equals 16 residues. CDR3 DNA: TGTGCCAGCAGTTGGAACAGGGAAATGAACTACAATGAGCAGTTCTTC. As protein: CASSWNREMNYNEQFF.

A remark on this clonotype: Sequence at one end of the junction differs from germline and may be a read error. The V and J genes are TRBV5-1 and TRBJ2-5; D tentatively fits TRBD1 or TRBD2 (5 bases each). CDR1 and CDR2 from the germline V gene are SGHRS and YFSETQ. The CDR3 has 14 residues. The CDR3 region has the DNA TGCACCAGCAGCTTGGAGTCAGGGACCGGGACCCAGTACTTC. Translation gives CTSSLESGTGTQYF.

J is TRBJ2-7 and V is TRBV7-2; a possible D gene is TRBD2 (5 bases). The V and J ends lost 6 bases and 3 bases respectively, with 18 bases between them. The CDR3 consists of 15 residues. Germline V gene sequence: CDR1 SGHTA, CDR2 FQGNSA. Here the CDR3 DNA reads TGTGCCAGCAGTGCAGCCGGCGGACTCCTCTACGAGCAGTACTTC. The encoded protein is CASSAAGGLLYEQYF. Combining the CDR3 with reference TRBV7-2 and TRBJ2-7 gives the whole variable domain GAGVSQSPSNKVTEKGKDVELRCDPISGHTALYWYRQSLGQGLEFLIYFQGNSAPDKSGLPSDRFSAERTGGSVSTLTIQRTQQEDSAVYLCASSAAGGLLYEQYFGPGTRLTVT.

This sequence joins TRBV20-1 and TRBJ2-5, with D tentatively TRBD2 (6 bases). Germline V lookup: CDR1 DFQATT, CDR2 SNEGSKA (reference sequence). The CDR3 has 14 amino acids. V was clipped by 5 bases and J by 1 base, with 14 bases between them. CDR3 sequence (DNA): TGCAGTGCTTCCGCTGGCGGGACCCAAGAGACCCAGTACTTC. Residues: CSASAGGTQETQYF.

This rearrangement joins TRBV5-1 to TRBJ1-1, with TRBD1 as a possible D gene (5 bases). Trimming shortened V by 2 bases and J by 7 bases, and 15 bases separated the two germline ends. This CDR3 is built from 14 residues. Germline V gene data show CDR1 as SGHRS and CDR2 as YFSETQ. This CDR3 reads CASSFGDSPGEAFF. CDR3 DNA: TGCGCCAGCAGCTTTGGAGACAGCCCCGGTGAAGCTTTCTTT.